These 9 T cell receptor beta chains were all obtained from the same sample, sequenced in a study of T-cell memory formation after mild COVID-19. TCRdb independently ran MiXCR on the 5' RACE reads; one entry per CDR3 protein. Counted here are 300,000 to 400,000 distinct CDR3 sequences, 20% to 25% occurring once; the ten biggest clones make up about 12%. The specimen was PBMCs or a T cell subset sorted from them (not recorded which). These TCRs come from an adult woman who had mild COVID-19 (a few samples of this study predate the infection). Cell type and time point are not known.

This clonotype was seen a few times. This chain joins TRBV5-1 and TRBJ2-5, with 9 bases identical to TRBD2. Germline CDR1 SGHRS, CDR2 YFSETQ. The CDR3 runs to 14 residues. The J segment lost 7 bases and the V segment lost 4 bases, leaving 8 bases of the junction unmatched. Written as DNA, the CDR3 is TGCGCCAGCAGCCTGTGGACTAGCGACGGGACCCAGTACTTC. It translates to CASSLWTSDGTQYF.

CDR3 amino acids: CASSFRSTANTEAFF. In DNA, the CDR3 is TGCGCCAGCAGCTTTCGATCGACAGCGAACACTGAAGCTTTCTTT. This sequence joins TRBV5-1 and TRBJ1-1; a weak D match, TRBD1 (5 bases). Trimming removed 2 bases from V and 1 base from J, with 12 bases in between. Germline V CDR1 and CDR2: SGHRS, YFSETQ. The CDR3 loop spans 15 amino acids.

This clonotype was observed at least ten times. The rearrangement uses TRBV5-1 and TRBJ2-1; the match to TRBD2 covers 13 bases. Germline-derived CDR1 and CDR2 are SGHRS and YFSETQ. The CDR3 length is 19 residues. The V and J ends lost 4 bases and 1 base, in that order; junction bases with no gene match: 11. Here the CDR3 reads CASSDDELAGGLSYNEQFF. Written as DNA, the CDR3 is TGCGCCAGCAGCGACGACGAACTAGCGGGGGGGCTTTCCTACAATGAGCAGTTCTTC.

V usage is TRBV6-1 and J usage is TRBJ1-5; D perhaps matches TRBD1 (6 bases). V was trimmed by 6 bases and J by 0 bases, leaving 9 bases between them. Germline assignment: CDR1 MNHNS and CDR2 SASEGT. The CDR3 has 14 amino acids. The CDR3 loop is CASRDSYSNQPQHF. The CDR3 nucleotides are TGTGCCAGCAGGGACAGTTATAGCAATCAGCCCCAGCATTTT.

This clonotype has a handful of counts. This rearrangement joins TRBV5-6 to TRBJ2-7, with 7 bases fitting TRBD1. The CDR3 runs 14 residues. V lost 1 base, J lost 3 bases, and 4 bases stayed unmatched. The germline V gene encodes CDR1 SGHDT and CDR2 YYEEEE. This CDR3 reads CASSLNRGIYEQYF. CDR3 nucleotide sequence: TGTGCCAGCAGCTTGAACAGGGGAATCTACGAGCAGTACTTC.

This clonotype was seen a few times. This chain's CDR3 is CASSRDRAKETQYF. The DNA for the CDR3 is TGTGCCAGCAGCCGGGACAGAGCTAAAGAGACCCAGTACTTC. The V and J genes are TRBV7-6 and TRBJ2-5; 7 bases fit TRBD1. Germline V gene data show CDR1 as SGHVS and CDR2 as FNYEAQ. The CDR3 extends over 14 amino acids. The ends lost 5 bases at V and 3 bases at J; junction bases unmatched: 6.

This clonotype was counted between two and nine times. Here the CDR3 reads CSVGTSVLPGHNEQFF. The DNA of the CDR3 is TGCAGCGTTGGGACTAGCGTTCTTCCCGGACACAATGAGCAGTTCTTC. J is TRBJ2-1 and V is TRBV29-1; TRBD2 aligns across 9 bases. The germline gives CDR1 SQVTM, CDR2 ANQGSEA. There are 16 residues in the CDR3. Unmatched junction bases numbered 12, after V lost 4 bases and J lost 5 bases.

This clonotype was seen only once. The chain recombines TRBV30 with TRBJ1-2; D is perhaps TRBD1 (6 bases). CDR3 size: 13 residues. The V and J ends lost 1 base and 3 bases respectively, with 9 bases between them. Germline V gene sequence: CDR1 GTSNPN, CDR2 SVGIG (reference sequence). The CDR3 coding sequence is TGTGCCTGGAGTGAGGGGGGAGACTATGGCTACACCTTC. This gives the protein CAWSEGGDYGYTF.

This clonotype has only a few counts. This chain links TRBV27 with TRBJ2-1; D unclear. CDR1 is MNHEY, CDR2 SMNVEV, per germline (reference sequence). V was clipped by 5 bases and J by 7 bases, with 15 bases between them. CDR3 length: 14 amino acids. The CDR3 sequence is CASSRVPQVNEQFF. CDR3 DNA sequence: TGTGCCAGCAGTCGTGTCCCTCAGGTAAATGAGCAGTTCTTC.